The 30 T cell receptor beta chains reported below all come from one sample, sequenced in a study of T cell responses to AZD1222 COVID-19 vaccine. Generated by immunoSEQ multiplex PCR, the TCRdb table keeps only in-frame clones and is missing some. The table records about 93,000 clones, 86% of them present only once. The sequencing here drew on peripheral blood, taken on day 0 of AZD1222 vaccination. These receptors came from an adult in good health.

The sample holds one count of this clone. This rearrangement joins TRBV3-1 (or the pseudogene TRBV3-2) to TRBJ2-7; 11 bases agree with TRBD2. The CDR3 has 14 residues. Germline V gene data show CDR1 as LGHDT and CDR2 as YNNKEL (reference sequence). J was trimmed by 7 bases and V by 1 base; bases with no gene match: 3. The chain's CDR3 is CASSQGGTSGEQYF. The CDR3 nucleotides are TGTGCCAGCAGCCAAGGAGGGACTAGCGGTGAGCAGTACTTC.

The genes are TRBV6-5 and TRBJ1-2; possible D gene TRBD1, 5 bases. Germline assignment: CDR1 MNHEY and CDR2 SVGAGI. V was pared by 6 bases and J by 4 bases, with 12 bases between. The CDR3 spans 13 residues. CDR3 loop: CASRIGTGYGYTF. Here the CDR3 DNA reads TGTGCCAGCAGGATAGGGACGGGCTATGGCTACACCTTC.

This chain connects TRBV7-8 to TRBJ2-1; 9 bases agree with TRBD1. This CDR3 has 14 residues. V lost 8 bases, J lost 8 bases, and 10 bases stayed unmatched. Looked up from germline, CDR1 is SGHVS and CDR2 is FQNEAQ. CDR3 loop: CASSGTGSWHEQFF. CDR3 DNA sequence: TGTGCCAGCTCAGGGACAGGGAGTTGGCATGAGCAGTTCTTC.

The chain joins TRBV11-3 to TRBJ2-1; 7 bases are a match to TRBD2. The CDR3 loop spans 13 amino acids. The junction had 2 bases not matched to a gene; V was cut back by 0 bases and J by 9 bases. From germline, CDR1 is SGHNT and CDR2 YENEEA. This chain's CDR3 is CASSLDPGGEQFF. The CDR3 coding sequence is TGTGCCAGCAGCTTAGATCCGGGGGGTGAGCAGTTCTTC.

The chain recombines TRBV7-3 with TRBJ2-1, with D unresolved. The germline V gene encodes CDR1 SGHTA and CDR2 FQGTGA. The CDR3 extends over 13 amino acids. Between the trimmed V and J ends, which lost 2 bases and 9 bases, there was a span of 11 bases. CDR3 loop: CASSLFSASEQFF. The CDR3 DNA sequence: TGTGCCAGCAGCTTATTTTCCGCCAGTGAGCAGTTCTTC.

The chain has TRBV3-1 (or the pseudogene TRBV3-2) and TRBJ2-1; 11 positions match TRBD2. V was clipped by 4 bases and J by 9 bases; unmatched bases: 11. Germline loops: CDR1 LGHDT, CDR2 YNNKEL (reference sequence). There are 16 residues in the CDR3. DNA of the CDR3: TGTGCCAGCAGCCTATATCCGGGACTAGCGGCTTCTGAGCAGTTCTTC. As protein: CASSLYPGLAASEQFF.

The chain links TRBV14 to TRBJ1-6; D not certain. Germline V gives CDR1 SGHDN, CDR2 FVKESK. The length of the CDR3 is 14 residues. The V and J ends lost 4 bases and 7 bases respectively, with 11 bases between them. The DNA for the CDR3 is TGTGCCAGCAGCCCCGGGATCTCAAATTCACCCCTCCACTTT. This translates into CASSPGISNSPLHF. Using reference TRBV14 and TRBJ1-6 for the parts outside the CDR3, the full variable domain is EAGVTQFPSHSVIEKGQTVTLRCDPISGHDNLYWYRRVMGKEIKFLLHFVKESKQDESGMPNNRFLAERTGGTYSTLKVQPAELEDSGVYFCASSPGISNSPLHFGNGTRLTVT.

This chain joins TRBV3-1 (or the pseudogene TRBV3-2) and TRBJ2-7; D gene uncertain. Germline V gives CDR1 LGHDT, CDR2 YNNKEL (reference sequence). The germline V and J ends were trimmed by 0 bases and 2 bases, with 5 bases remaining between them. This CDR3 is built from 13 residues. CDR3 sequence: CASSQDYAYEQYF. CDR3 bases: TGTGCCAGCAGCCAAGATTACGCCTACGAGCAGTACTTC.

V usage is TRBV28 and J usage is TRBJ2-4, with a possible D match to TRBD1 (6 bases). The CDR3 covers 13 residues. The germline gives CDR1 MDHEN, CDR2 SYDVKM. Trimming cost V 5 bases and J 8 bases, with 13 bases left between them. The CDR3 bases are TGTGCCAGCAGTCACCCACAGGGTTACATTCAGTACTTC. It codes for CASSHPQGYIQYF.

This clone was picked up a small number of times. The V call is TRBV5-6, the J call TRBJ2-1, with a weak D call TRBD2 (6 bases). In germline, CDR1 is SGHDT, CDR2 YYEEEE. The CDR3 totals 18 residues. V was shortened by 1 base and J by 2 bases, with 19 bases between the two germline ends. CDR3 sequence reads: CASSLRALGGATYNEQFF. The DNA of the CDR3 is TGTGCCAGCAGCTTGAGGGCGCTTGGCGGGGCGACCTACAATGAGCAGTTCTTC.

V is TRBV28 and J is TRBJ1-1; D not certain. With 9 bases removed from V and 1 base from J, the gap between germline ends came to 12 bases. Germline loops: CDR1 MDHEN, CDR2 SYDVKM. The CDR3 is 13 amino acids. This chain's CDR3 is CASDDWSNTEAFF. In DNA form, the CDR3 reads TGTGCCAGTGATGATTGGTCGAACACTGAAGCTTTCTTT.

V and J are TRBV7-9 and TRBJ2-2; no firm D call. The V end lost 8 bases, the J end lost 2 bases, and 15 bases lay between the germline ends. Germline CDR1 and CDR2: SEHNR and FQNEAQ (reference sequence). The CDR3 extends over 15 amino acids. CDR3 DNA: TGTGCCAGCCCCGGTGGGCAGACAAACACCGGGGAGCTGTTTTTT. This translates into CASPGGQTNTGELFF.

The gene calls are TRBV30 and TRBJ1-6, with 11 bases matching TRBD1. Germline CDR1 is GTSNPN and CDR2 is SVGIG (reference sequence). V trimming: 0 bases; J trimming: 8 bases; junction bases outside the gene matches: 12. CDR3 length: 18 amino acids. The CDR3 spells CAWSVGTGQGGLDSPLHF. The CDR3 DNA reads as TGTGCCTGGAGTGTTGGGACGGGACAGGGGGGATTGGATTCACCCCTCCACTTT.

The V gene is TRBV4-1, the J gene TRBJ2-7; D may be TRBD1 (6 bases). This CDR3 region has 16 residues. V gave up 2 bases and J gave up 3 bases, with 17 bases separating them. CDR1 MGHRA and CDR2 YSYEKL come from the germline V gene. The CDR3 bases are TGCGCCAGCAGCCAAAGCCGGGACCCCAGGGGCTACGAGCAGTACTTC. Translated: CASSQSRDPRGYEQYF.

The J gene is TRBJ2-2, the V gene TRBV6-5, with a tentative D call TRBD2 (5 bases). The V end lost 7 bases, the J end lost 4 bases, and 16 bases lay between the germline ends. This CDR3 contains 15 residues. Germline V gene lookup returns CDR1 MNHEY and CDR2 SVGAGI. CDR3 sequence: CASTPLQGSTGELFF. CDR3 nucleotides: TGTGCCAGCACCCCACTACAAGGGAGCACCGGGGAGCTGTTTTTT.

The gene calls are TRBV27 and TRBJ2-7; D might be TRBD2 (6 bases). Trimming shortened V by 2 bases and J by 4 bases, and 15 bases separated the two germline ends. The CDR3 has 15 amino acids. The germline V gene has CDR1 MNHEY and CDR2 SMNVEV (reference sequence). CDR3 sequence reads: CASSLTAGPYYEQYF. In nucleotides, the CDR3 is TGTGCCAGCAGTTTAACGGCGGGACCCTATTACGAGCAGTACTTC.

The rearrangement joins TRBV11-3 to TRBJ1-4; D unclear. In germline, CDR1 is SGHNT, CDR2 YENEEA. This CDR3 spans 16 amino acids. V was clipped by 5 bases and J by 5 bases, with 18 bases between them. The CDR3 nucleotides are TGTGCCAGCAGCCCAGAATTGGACGCTAGAAATGAAAAACTGTTTTTT. Its translation: CASSPELDARNEKLFF.

The chain links TRBV27 to TRBJ2-5, with D unresolved. Germline V gene data show CDR1 as MNHEY and CDR2 as SMNVEV (reference sequence). Trimming cost V 1 base and J 4 bases, with 10 bases left between them. This CDR3 contains 14 residues. The CDR3 protein is CASSLFQIGETQYF. The CDR3, as DNA: TGTGCCAGCAGTTTATTCCAGATAGGAGAGACCCAGTACTTC.

The chain joins TRBV9 to TRBJ2-3; 14 bases match TRBD2. CDR1 is SGDLS and CDR2 is YYNGEE in the germline V gene. CDR3 size: 16 residues. V lost 5 bases to trimming and J lost 5 bases; unmatched junction nucleotides: 7. The CDR3 loop is CASSGTSGSYVDTQYF. The CDR3 DNA sequence: TGTGCCAGCAGTGGGACTAGCGGGAGTTATGTAGATACGCAGTATTTT.

The chain couples TRBV28 to TRBJ1-2; D remains ambiguous. Germline CDR1 reads MDHEN; CDR2 reads SYDVKM. This CDR3 spans 13 amino acids. Trimming removed 8 bases at V and 0 bases at J, with 10 bases between. This chain's CDR3 is CASYHGANYGYTF. The CDR3 coding sequence is TGTGCCAGCTATCACGGGGCTAACTATGGCTACACCTTC.

This rearrangement joins TRBV7-9 to TRBJ2-5; D remains ambiguous. The length of the CDR3 is 13 residues. Trimming shortened V by 3 bases and J by 2 bases, and 7 bases separated the two germline ends. Germline V gene data show CDR1 as SEHNR and CDR2 as FQNEAQ (reference sequence). The CDR3 nucleotides read TGTGCCAGCAGCTTTTCTGTGCAAGAGACCCAGTACTTC. This sequence encodes CASSFSVQETQYF.

This clone was recorded once. This rearrangement joins TRBV7-9 to TRBJ2-6, with 10 bases that match TRBD2. The CDR3 is made up of 18 amino acids. Germline CDR1 and CDR2: SEHNR and FQNEAQ (reference sequence). V was pared by 5 bases and J by 2 bases, with 9 bases of the junction left unmatched. CDR3 DNA: TGTGCCAGCAGCCGACTGAGCGGGAGGGCCGCTGGGGCCAACGTCCTGACTTTC. It yields the protein CASSRLSGRAAGANVLTF. The whole variable domain, remainder taken from reference TRBV7-9 and TRBJ2-6, is DTGVSQNPRHKITKRGQNVTFRCDPISEHNRLYWYRQTLGQGPEFLTYFQNEAQLEKSRLLSDRFSAERPKGSFSTLEIQRTEQGDSAMYLCASSRLSGRAAGANVLTFGAGSRLTVL.

This sequence joins TRBV7-6 and TRBJ2-2; 7 nucleotides align to TRBD2. CDR3 length: 16 amino acids. Germline V gene lookup returns CDR1 SGHVS and CDR2 FNYEAQ. Trimming cost V 2 bases and J 3 bases; bases outside gene matches: 6. CDR3 nucleotide sequence: TGTGCCAGCAGCTTAACGGCGGGAGCATACACCGGGGAGCTGTTTTTT. Its translation: CASSLTAGAYTGELFF.

The chain employs TRBV14 and TRBJ2-7, with D uncertain. The CDR3 runs 15 residues. V lost 1 base to trimming and J lost 3 bases, with 13 bases between them. Germline values: CDR1 SGHDN, CDR2 FVKESK. CDR3 coding DNA: TGTGCCAGCAGCCAAGGAGGCTCCCCCTACTACGAGCAGTACTTC. Translated: CASSQGGSPYYEQYF.

CDR3 amino acids: CATSAPVGRQRNTGELFF. CDR3 bases: TGTGCCACCAGTGCCCCGGTAGGGCGACAGAGAAACACCGGGGAGCTGTTTTTT. The gene calls are TRBV24-1 and TRBJ2-2; maybe TRBD1 (5 bases). Germline loops: CDR1 KGHDR, CDR2 SFDVKD. V was cut by 5 bases and J by 2 bases, with 20 bases left in between. The CDR3 contains 18 residues.

The V call is TRBV20-1, the J call TRBJ1-2; D is unresolved. The CDR3 spans 10 residues. V was pared by 5 bases and J by 8 bases, with 9 bases between. Germline CDR1 and CDR2: DFQATT and SNEGSKA (reference sequence). CDR3 sequence reads: CSAAPTGYTF. The CDR3 DNA sequence: TGCAGTGCTGCCCCTACCGGCTACACCTTC.

The chain uses TRBV9 and TRBJ2-5; 7 bases map to TRBD1. The CDR3 contains 15 residues. The germline V gene encodes CDR1 SGDLS and CDR2 YYNGEE. Trimming at V came to 0 bases and at J to 2 bases, leaving 4 bases not matched to a gene. The CDR3 bases are TGTGCCAGCAGCGTAGCCCCGGACAGGCAAGAGACCCAGTACTTC. Protein: CASSVAPDRQETQYF.

The chain carries TRBV28 and TRBJ2-7, with 8 nucleotides matching TRBD2. After removal of 6 bases from V and 6 bases from J, the junction contained 7 bases not matched to a gene. The CDR3 runs to 13 residues. Germline V lookup: CDR1 MDHEN, CDR2 SYDVKM. Written as DNA, the CDR3 is TGTGCCAGCAGAGATGGGACTAGTGGCGAGCAGTACTTC. Translating gives CASRDGTSGEQYF.

This clone appeared once. V gene TRBV10-1 combines with J gene TRBJ1-1; TRBD1 might be the D (6 bases). Trimming took off 6 bases at V and 1 base at J, with 15 bases between the two ends. Germline V gene lookup returns CDR1 WNHNN and CDR2 SYGVQD (reference sequence). The CDR3 length is 15 residues. CDR3 amino acids: CASSRTTGTNTEAFF. Written as DNA, the CDR3 is TGCGCCAGCAGCCGAACGACAGGAACGAACACTGAAGCTTTCTTT.

This chain uses TRBV30 with TRBJ2-6; 8 nucleotides agree with TRBD1. The V segment lost 4 bases and the J segment 0 bases; nucleotides outside the gene matches: 11. The CDR3 length is 18 residues. Germline lookup yields CDR1 GTSNPN and CDR2 SVGIG (reference sequence). CDR3 in amino acids: CAWKGGAGGSSGANVLTF. CDR3 in DNA: TGTGCCTGGAAGGGAGGTGCAGGGGGCTCCTCTGGGGCCAACGTCCTGACTTTC. The whole variable domain, remainder taken from reference TRBV30 and TRBJ2-6, is SQTIHQWPATLVQPVGSPLSLECTVEGTSNPNLYWYRQAAGRGLQLLFYSVGIGQISSEVPQNLSASRPQDRQFILSSKKLLLSDSGFYLCAWKGGAGGSSGANVLTFGAGSRLTVL.